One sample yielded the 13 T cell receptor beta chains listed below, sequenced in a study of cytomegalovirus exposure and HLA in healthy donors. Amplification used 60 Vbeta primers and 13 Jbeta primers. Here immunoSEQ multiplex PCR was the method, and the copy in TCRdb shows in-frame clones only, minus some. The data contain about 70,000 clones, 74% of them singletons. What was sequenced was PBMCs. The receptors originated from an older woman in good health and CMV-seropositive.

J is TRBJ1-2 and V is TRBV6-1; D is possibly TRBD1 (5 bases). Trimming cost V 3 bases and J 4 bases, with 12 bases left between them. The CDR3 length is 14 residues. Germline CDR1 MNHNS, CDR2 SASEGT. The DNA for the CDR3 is TGTGCCAGCAGTGACATAGGACATGGCTATGGCTACACCTTC. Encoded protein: CASSDIGHGYGYTF.

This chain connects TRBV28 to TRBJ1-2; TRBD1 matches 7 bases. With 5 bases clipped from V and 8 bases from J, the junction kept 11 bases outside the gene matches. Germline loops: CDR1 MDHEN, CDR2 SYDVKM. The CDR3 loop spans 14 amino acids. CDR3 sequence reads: CASSTSRGKWGYTF. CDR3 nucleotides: TGTGCCAGCAGTACATCCAGGGGGAAGTGGGGCTACACCTTC.

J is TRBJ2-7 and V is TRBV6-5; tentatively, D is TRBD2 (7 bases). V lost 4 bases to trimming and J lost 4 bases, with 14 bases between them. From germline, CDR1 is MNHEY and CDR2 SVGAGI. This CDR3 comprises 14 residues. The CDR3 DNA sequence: TGTGCCAGCAGTTGGGGGGAGGGGACATACGAGCAGTACTTC. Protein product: CASSWGEGTYEQYF.

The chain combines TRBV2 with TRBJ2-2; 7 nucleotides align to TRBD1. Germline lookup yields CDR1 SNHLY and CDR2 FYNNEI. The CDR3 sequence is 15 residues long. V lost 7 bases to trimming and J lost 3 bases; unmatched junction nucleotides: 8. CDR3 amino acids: CASTDRVTDTGELFF. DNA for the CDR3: TGTGCCAGCACTGACAGGGTAACGGACACCGGGGAGCTGTTTTTT.

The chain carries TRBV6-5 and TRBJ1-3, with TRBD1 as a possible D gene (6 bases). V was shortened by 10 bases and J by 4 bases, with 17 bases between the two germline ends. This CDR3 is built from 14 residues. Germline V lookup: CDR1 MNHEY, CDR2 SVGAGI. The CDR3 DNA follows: TGTGCCACGTCAAGAGGGACAAGCGGAAACACCATATATTTT. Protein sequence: CATSRGTSGNTIYF.

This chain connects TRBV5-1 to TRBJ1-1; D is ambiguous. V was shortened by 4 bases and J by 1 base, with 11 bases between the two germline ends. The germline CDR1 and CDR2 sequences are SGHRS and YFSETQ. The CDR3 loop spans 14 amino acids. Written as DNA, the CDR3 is TGCGCCAGCAGCCGAGGGAGGGCGAACACTGAAGCTTTCTTT. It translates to CASSRGRANTEAFF.

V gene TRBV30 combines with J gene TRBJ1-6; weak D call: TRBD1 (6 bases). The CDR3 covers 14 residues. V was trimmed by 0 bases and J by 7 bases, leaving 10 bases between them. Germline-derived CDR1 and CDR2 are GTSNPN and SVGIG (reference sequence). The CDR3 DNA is TGTGCCTGGAGTGTTGGGGGCTCCAATTCACCCCTCCACTTT. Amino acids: CAWSVGGSNSPLHF.

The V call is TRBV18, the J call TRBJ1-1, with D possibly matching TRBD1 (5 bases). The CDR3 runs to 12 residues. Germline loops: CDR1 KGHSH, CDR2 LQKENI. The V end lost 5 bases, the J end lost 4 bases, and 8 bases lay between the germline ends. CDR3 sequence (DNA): TGTGCCAGCTCAGGGCAGGGCACTGAAGCTTTCTTT. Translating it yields CASSGQGTEAFF.

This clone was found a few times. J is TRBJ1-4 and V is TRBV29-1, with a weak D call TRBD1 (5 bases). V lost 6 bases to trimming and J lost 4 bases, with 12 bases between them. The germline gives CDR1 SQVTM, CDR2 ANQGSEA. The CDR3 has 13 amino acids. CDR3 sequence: CSVAGGFNEKLFF. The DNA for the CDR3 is TGCAGCGTGGCCGGGGGGTTTAATGAAAAACTGTTTTTT.

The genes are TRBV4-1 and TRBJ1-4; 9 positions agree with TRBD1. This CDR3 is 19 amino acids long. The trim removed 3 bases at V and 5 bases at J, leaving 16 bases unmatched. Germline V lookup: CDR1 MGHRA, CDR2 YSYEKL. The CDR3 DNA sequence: TGCGCCAGCAGCCAGGGCTTCGGGGGACAGGGCCCTATGAATGAAAAACTGTTTTTT. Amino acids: CASSQGFGGQGPMNEKLFF.

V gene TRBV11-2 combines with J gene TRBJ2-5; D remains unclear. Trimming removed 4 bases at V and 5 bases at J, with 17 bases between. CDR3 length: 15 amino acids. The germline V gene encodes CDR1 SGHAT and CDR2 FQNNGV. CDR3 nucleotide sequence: TGTGCCAGCAGCTCGAGCCTCTCTTTTAAGGAGACCCAGTACTTC. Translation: CASSSSLSFKETQYF.

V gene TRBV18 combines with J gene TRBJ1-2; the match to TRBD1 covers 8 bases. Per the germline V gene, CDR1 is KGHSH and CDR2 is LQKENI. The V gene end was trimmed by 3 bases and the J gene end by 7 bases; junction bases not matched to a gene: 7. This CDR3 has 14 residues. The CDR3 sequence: CASSPQGALSGYTF. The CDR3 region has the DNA TGTGCCAGCTCACCTCAGGGGGCGCTGAGTGGCTACACCTTC.

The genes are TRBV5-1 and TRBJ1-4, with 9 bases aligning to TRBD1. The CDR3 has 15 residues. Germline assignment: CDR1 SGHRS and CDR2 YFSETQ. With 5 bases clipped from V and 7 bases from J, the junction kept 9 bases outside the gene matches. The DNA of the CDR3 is TGCGCCAGCAGAGAAGGACAGGGGTTTTCTGAAAAACTGTTTTTT. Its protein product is CASREGQGFSEKLFF.